The clone carrying this TCR beta chain was recorded a few times. Some clones are missing from TCRdb's copy, which holds only in-frame ones; the method was immunoSEQ multiplex PCR. The sample holds about 88,000 clones, approximately 91% seen once. The source of the sample is a study of T cells in tuberculosis. Study conclusions and caveats: The stringent gate may have excluded weak CD1B-GMM tetramer binders.

The J segment lost 0 bases and the V segment lost 5 bases, leaving 8 bases of the junction unmatched. The CDR3 runs to 17 residues. Germline CDR1 reads SGHAT; CDR2 reads FQNNGV. Sorting used thawed, overnight-rested PBMC stained with anti-CD3, a viability dye and GMM-loaded CD1B tetramer. The lipid loaded on the CD1B tetramers was C32 glucose monomycolate from Rhodococcus equi. The sequencing sample was made of CD1b-GMM tetramer-negative cells sorted from PBMCs. The V and J genes are TRBV11-2 and TRBJ1-1; 11 nucleotides agree with TRBD1. The receptor was isolated from an adult woman with latent tuberculosis. The CDR3 region has the DNA TGTGCCAGCAGCCCCGGACAGGGGGCGCGTCTGAACACTGAAGCTTTCTTT. This gives the protein CASSPGQGARLNTEAFF.